The 9 T cell receptor beta chains below come from one sample, sequenced in a study of T cell responses to AZD1222 COVID-19 vaccine. Measured with immunoSEQ multiplex PCR; TCRdb has only the in-frame clones, and not every one. The repertoire holds around 89,000 clones, about 89% seen once, with approximately 5% in the top ten. Sequencing used peripheral blood, obtained 28 days after the second AZD1222 dose. These receptors were taken from an adult who received the AZD1222 COVID-19 vaccine.

This clone occurred once. The chain combines TRBV2 with TRBJ1-5; 10 bases map to TRBD1. V shed 8 bases and J 6 bases; nucleotides not matched to a gene: 7. Germline V gene lookup returns CDR1 SNHLY and CDR2 FYNNEI. The CDR3 covers 14 residues. CDR3 in amino acids: CASATGTGVQPQHF. The CDR3 DNA reads as TGTGCCAGCGCGACAGGGACAGGGGTTCAGCCCCAGCATTTT.

The gene calls are TRBV9 and TRBJ2-7, with a weak D call TRBD2 (6 bases). The CDR3 is made up of 11 amino acids. CDR1 and CDR2 (germline): SGDLS, YYNGEE. V was shortened by 3 bases and J by 6 bases, with 7 bases between the two germline ends. The CDR3 loop is CASSGAGEQYF. The CDR3 DNA is TGTGCCAGCAGCGGAGCGGGCGAGCAGTACTTC.

The CDR3 spells CAIPIPGTSGGRPSTDTQYF. The CDR3, as DNA: TGTGCCATTCCTATCCCCGGGACTAGCGGGGGCCGACCTAGCACAGATACGCAGTATTTT. The chain carries TRBV19 and TRBJ2-3, with 14 bases aligning to TRBD2. The CDR3 contains 20 residues. Germline CDR1 LNHDA, CDR2 SQIVND (reference sequence). Trimming removed 10 bases from V and 0 bases from J; junction bases left unmatched: 18.

The chain carries TRBV2 and TRBJ2-7; a weak D match, TRBD2 (6 bases). V lost 7 bases and J lost 2, with 12 bases in between. Germline V gene data show CDR1 as SNHLY and CDR2 as FYNNEI. This CDR3 has 13 residues. CDR3 coding DNA: TGTGCCAGCACTGGGGGGATTCCCTACGAGCAGTACTTC. Protein product: CASTGGIPYEQYF.

J is TRBJ1-1 and V is TRBV9, with 7 bases matching TRBD1. Germline assignment: CDR1 SGDLS and CDR2 YYNGEE. This CDR3 is built from 15 residues. V shed 0 bases and J 6 bases; nucleotides not matched to a gene: 8. CDR3 nucleotides: TGTGCCAGCAGCGTAGAAACCATCGGGACAGCTGAAGCTTTCTTT. This encodes CASSVETIGTAEAFF.

The V and J genes are TRBV19 and TRBJ1-2; D unresolved. V was shortened by 7 bases and J by 1 base, with 22 bases between the two germline ends. Germline CDR1 reads LNHDA; CDR2 reads SQIVND (reference sequence). The CDR3 contains 17 residues. The CDR3: CASTSAGRTIYNYGYTF. The CDR3 nucleotides are TGTGCCAGTACCTCCGCGGGCAGGACGATTTATAACTATGGCTACACCTTC.

This clone was seen once. The rearrangement links TRBV18 to TRBJ1-1; D may be TRBD1 (6 bases). V gave up 8 bases and J gave up 1 base, with 11 bases separating them. CDR3 length: 13 residues. Germline loops: CDR1 KGHSH, CDR2 LQKENI. The CDR3 DNA reads as TGTGCCAGCGGCACAGGGAGGAACACTGAAGCTTTCTTT. Amino acids: CASGTGRNTEAFF.

This chain links TRBV5-6 with TRBJ1-4; the D is unclear. The germline CDR1 and CDR2 sequences are SGHDT and YYEEEE. The length of the CDR3 is 14 residues. V dropped 4 bases and J dropped 5 bases, with 12 bases sitting between them. The CDR3 reads CASSPYRENEKLFF. CDR3 sequence (DNA): TGTGCCAGCAGCCCTTACCGGGAGAATGAAAAACTGTTTTTT.

The chain employs TRBV5-6 and TRBJ2-5; D ambiguous. Germline-derived CDR1 and CDR2 are SGHDT and YYEEEE. Trimming left V 4 bases short and J 1 base short, with 8 bases between. This CDR3 spans 13 amino acids. The CDR3 loop is CASSIWVQETQYF. For the CDR3, the DNA is TGTGCCAGCAGCATCTGGGTCCAAGAGACCCAGTACTTC.